What follows are 27 T cell receptor beta chains derived from one specimen sequenced in a study of technical replicates of blood from a handful of donors. Profiled with immunoSEQ multiplex PCR; TCRdb holds only in-frame clones, not every one. In the table there are more than 50,000 clones, around nine tenths of which are singletons. Sequencing was performed on PBMCs. The source of these receptors is a human donor in good health. Some clones in this sample may be carry-over from other donors' samples.

The chain is built from TRBV11-3 and TRBJ2-2, with TRBD2 matching 7 bases. Germline trimming cut 5 bases from V and 7 bases from J; bases unmatched to any gene: 7. The CDR3 runs to 14 residues. Germline CDR1 SGHNT, CDR2 YENEEA. The CDR3: CASSPTSDDGELFF. For the CDR3, the DNA is TGTGCCAGCAGCCCAACTAGCGATGACGGGGAGCTGTTTTTT.

In this sample, this clone turned up once. The rearrangement links TRBV11-2 to TRBJ2-7, with 9 bases aligning to TRBD1. Germline CDR1 and CDR2: SGHAT and FQNNGV. J lost 5 bases, V lost 8 bases, and 16 bases had no gene match. There are 16 residues in the CDR3. CDR3 residues: CASGPAKQGAPHEQYF. CDR3 DNA: TGTGCCAGCGGGCCGGCCAAACAGGGGGCGCCTCACGAGCAGTACTTC.

The chain carries TRBV18 and TRBJ2-1; 7 positions match TRBD2. The CDR3 has 14 amino acids. Germline CDR1 reads KGHSH; CDR2 reads LQKENI. J was trimmed by 4 bases and V by 4 bases; bases with no gene match: 4. In nucleotides, the CDR3 is TGTGCCAGCTCACAGTCTAGCGGTTACAATGAGCAGTTCTTC. It codes for CASSQSSGYNEQFF.

This sequence joins TRBV7-2 and TRBJ2-2; 7 bases agree with TRBD2. The V gene end was trimmed by 4 bases and the J gene end by 4 bases; junction bases not matched to a gene: 12. CDR1 and CDR2 from the germline V gene are SGHTA and FQGNSA. The CDR3 is made up of 17 amino acids. The CDR3 region is CASSSLGSGKPTGELFF. CDR3 nucleotides: TGTGCCAGCAGCTCCCTCGGCAGCGGGAAACCCACCGGGGAGCTGTTTTTT.

The V and J genes are TRBV29-1 and TRBJ2-2; 10 bases are a match to TRBD2. CDR1 and CDR2 (germline): SQVTM, ANQGSEA. V was clipped by 6 bases and J by 4 bases; unmatched bases: 5. The CDR3 covers 14 residues. CDR3 in DNA: TGCAGCGTACCGGGACTAGCGACCACCGGGGAGCTGTTTTTT. Translating gives CSVPGLATTGELFF.

The chain couples TRBV5-4 to TRBJ2-7, with 7 bases lining up with TRBD2. Germline loops: CDR1 SGHNT, CDR2 YYREEE (reference sequence). After removal of 3 bases from V and 2 bases from J, the junction contained 5 bases not matched to a gene. The CDR3 is 14 residues long. The CDR3 DNA is TGTGCCAGCAGCTCGGGGGGTTCACCCTACGAGCAGTACTTC. The encoded protein is CASSSGGSPYEQYF. Supplemented by reference TRBV5-4 and TRBJ2-7, the full variable domain reads ETGVTQSPTHLIKTRGQQVTLRCSSQSGHNTVSWYQQALGQGPQFIFQYYREEENGRGNFPPRFSGLQFPNYSSELNVNALELDDSALYLCASSSGGSPYEQYFGPGTRLTVT.

V gene TRBV11-2 combines with J gene TRBJ2-1, with 10 bases lining up with TRBD2. Germline CDR1 and CDR2: SGHAT and FQNNGV. The CDR3 is 15 residues long. V gave up 0 bases and J gave up 11 bases; unmatched junction bases: 7. The CDR3 is CASSLDLAGAPQQFF. As DNA, the CDR3 is TGTGCCAGCAGCTTAGATCTAGCGGGGGCTCCTCAGCAGTTCTTC.

The J gene is TRBJ1-2, the V gene TRBV29-1; TRBD1 aligns across 7 bases. CDR3 size: 13 residues. With 5 bases clipped from V and 4 bases from J, the junction kept 7 bases outside the gene matches. The V gene's germline CDR1 is SQVTM and CDR2 ANQGSEA. CDR3 region: CSVTKTGAYGYTF. CDR3 DNA: TGCAGCGTTACGAAAACAGGGGCCTATGGCTACACCTTC.

The chain carries TRBV10-3 and TRBJ2-7, with 9 bases that match TRBD1. The CDR3 totals 16 residues. J gave up 5 bases and V 3 bases, and 11 bases lay outside the gene matches. Looked up from germline, CDR1 is ENHRY and CDR2 is SYGVKD. The CDR3 loop is CAISDADRGRKNEQYF. The CDR3 coding sequence is TGTGCCATCAGTGATGCCGACAGGGGGAGGAAAAACGAGCAGTACTTC.

V gene TRBV27 combines with J gene TRBJ1-2, with 7 bases matching TRBD1. This CDR3 contains 16 residues. Trimming removed 5 bases from V and 3 bases from J; junction bases left unmatched: 12. Germline CDR1 is MNHEY and CDR2 is SMNVEV (reference sequence). The CDR3 region has the DNA TGTGCCAGCAGTGGTCGGCAGGGGGGCTTATACTATGGCTACACCTTC. Its translation: CASSGRQGGLYYGYTF.

The chain employs TRBV11-3 and TRBJ2-3, with D perhaps matching TRBD2 (5 bases). The CDR3 contains 13 residues. V was clipped by 7 bases and J by 2 bases, with 10 bases between them. The germline CDR1 and CDR2 sequences are SGHNT and YENEEA. The CDR3 is CASTPGITDTQYF. As DNA, the CDR3 is TGTGCCAGCACCCCCGGGATCACAGATACGCAGTATTTT.

This rearrangement joins TRBV6-5 to TRBJ2-7; 7 positions match TRBD2. V lost 6 bases to trimming and J lost 1 base; unmatched junction nucleotides: 12. Looked up from germline, CDR1 is MNHEY and CDR2 is SVGAGI. This CDR3 has 16 residues. DNA for the CDR3: TGTGCCAGCAGCTACGACGGGGCTAGCGGTTCCTACGAGCAGTACTTC. Translated: CASSYDGASGSYEQYF.

The chain is built from TRBV9 and TRBJ2-2, with 7 bases lining up with TRBD2. Germline V gene data show CDR1 as SGDLS and CDR2 as YYNGEE. The CDR3 has 14 residues. Unmatched junction bases numbered 0, after V lost 0 bases and J lost 4 bases. The CDR3 loop reads CASSVGLATGELFF. For the CDR3, the DNA is TGTGCCAGCAGCGTAGGACTAGCCACCGGGGAGCTGTTTTTT.

The gene calls are TRBV5-6 and TRBJ2-7, with D maybe TRBD1 (6 bases). The CDR3 consists of 14 residues. Germline values: CDR1 SGHDT, CDR2 YYEEEE. Trimming pared 2 bases from V and 5 bases from J, leaving 14 bases between. CDR3 sequence reads: CASSFMAGADEQYF. CDR3 sequence (DNA): TGTGCCAGCAGCTTCATGGCAGGGGCGGACGAGCAGTACTTC.

This chain links TRBV28 with TRBJ1-2, with 10 bases aligning to TRBD1. The V gene's germline CDR1 is MDHEN and CDR2 SYDVKM. This CDR3 is built from 14 residues. The trim removed 6 bases at V and 8 bases at J, leaving 9 bases unmatched. CDR3 protein: CASSFDRGPGGYTF. CDR3 bases: TGTGCCAGCAGCTTTGACAGGGGGCCTGGCGGCTACACCTTC.

The chain has TRBV10-3 and TRBJ1-3, with 9 bases identical to TRBD1. V trimming: 4 bases; J trimming: 0 bases; junction bases outside the gene matches: 13. The CDR3 is made up of 19 amino acids. CDR1 ENHRY and CDR2 SYGVKD come from the germline V gene. In DNA, the CDR3 is TGTGCCATCAGTGCTACCGGGACAGGGATACCTTCCTCTGGAAACACCATATATTTT. Protein: CAISATGTGIPSSGNTIYF.

This clone was recorded once. V and J are TRBV5-1 and TRBJ2-5; 9 bases fit TRBD2. J gave up 5 bases and V 0 bases, and 8 bases lay outside the gene matches. The germline V gene has CDR1 SGHRS and CDR2 YFSETQ. CDR3 length: 16 amino acids. The CDR3 DNA reads TGCGCCAGCAGCTTGGACCCGCCGGCGGGAGGGGAGACCCAGTACTTC. Translated, it gives CASSLDPPAGGETQYF.

The V call is TRBV6-1, the J call TRBJ2-7; D perhaps matches TRBD2 (6 bases). V dropped 11 bases and J dropped 4 bases, with 18 bases sitting between them. This CDR3 comprises 13 residues. Germline values: CDR1 MNHNS, CDR2 SASEGT. CDR3 coding DNA: TGTGCCGCCGGAGCGGGTTCCGGGTACGAGCAGTACTTC. This translates into CAAGAGSGYEQYF.

This chain connects TRBV6-5 to TRBJ2-7, with 8 bases aligning to TRBD2. With V trimmed by 0 bases and J by 4 bases, 5 bases remained unmatched. The V gene's germline CDR1 is MNHEY and CDR2 SVGAGI. The CDR3 covers 15 residues. The CDR3 sequence: CASSYSGSGVYEQYF. The CDR3, as DNA: TGTGCCAGCAGTTACTCGGGTAGCGGGGTATACGAGCAGTACTTC.

The CDR3 sequence: CASSTRPGQDTIYF. As DNA, the CDR3 is TGTGCCAGCAGCACACGTCCAGGGCAAGACACCATATATTTT. The rearrangement links TRBV7-2 to TRBJ1-3, with a tentative D call TRBD1 (5 bases). The V gene lost 5 bases and the J gene lost 8 bases, with 16 bases spanning the gap. The CDR3 is made up of 14 amino acids. Germline-derived CDR1 and CDR2 are SGHTA and FQGNSA.

The chain has TRBV5-6 and TRBJ2-7; D is unclear. V was shortened by 6 bases and J by 3 bases, with 7 bases between the two germline ends. CDR1 is SGHDT, CDR2 YYEEEE, per germline. This CDR3 has 11 residues. This CDR3 is CASTGGYEQYF. The CDR3, as DNA: TGTGCCAGCACCGGCGGCTACGAGCAGTACTTC.

V is TRBV29-1 and J is TRBJ1-1; possible D gene TRBD1, 5 bases. Germline CDR1 reads SQVTM; CDR2 reads ANQGSEA. This CDR3 contains 11 residues. V was pared by 4 bases and J by 8 bases, with 11 bases between. CDR3 in DNA: TGCAGCGTTGGAATGACAGCCGAAGCTTTCTTT. This encodes CSVGMTAEAFF.

The rearrangement links TRBV7-2 to TRBJ2-3; D unclear. From germline, CDR1 is SGHTA and CDR2 FQGNSA. Trimming left V 5 bases short and J 8 bases short, with 14 bases between. This CDR3 comprises 13 residues. The CDR3 is CASSPPYLVTQYF. The CDR3 DNA reads as TGTGCCAGCAGCCCCCCCTATCTGGTTACGCAGTATTTT.

The rearrangement joins TRBV2 to TRBJ2-1; 7 nucleotides agree with TRBD1. This CDR3 contains 15 residues. The junction had 7 bases not matched to a gene; V was cut back by 1 base and J by 7 bases. CDR1 and CDR2 from the germline V gene are SNHLY and FYNNEI. For the CDR3, the DNA is TGTGCCAGCAGTGAAGGCCAGGGGGTCTGGAATGAGCAGTTCTTC. Its translation is CASSEGQGVWNEQFF.

The V and J genes are TRBV10-3 and TRBJ2-3; TRBD2 aligns across 15 bases. Germline loops: CDR1 ENHRY, CDR2 SYGVKD. The junction had 7 bases not matched to a gene; V was cut back by 6 bases and J by 6 bases. This CDR3 contains 16 residues. The CDR3, as DNA: TGTGCCATCAGACCAGGACTAGCGGGGGGGCCGGATACGCAGTATTTT. Encoded protein: CAIRPGLAGGPDTQYF.

CDR3: CASSSTGREQFF. The CDR3 bases are TGTGCCAGCAGCTCGACAGGCCGGGAGCAGTTCTTC. The chain joins TRBV7-9 to TRBJ2-1, with D possibly TRBD1 on 6 matching bases. Germline V gene sequence: CDR1 SEHNR, CDR2 FQNEAQ (reference sequence). V gave up 4 bases and J gave up 10 bases, with 11 bases separating them. The CDR3 runs 12 residues.

The J gene is TRBJ2-7, the V gene TRBV2, with 7 bases matching TRBD2. Per germline, CDR1 SNHLY and CDR2 FYNNEI. The CDR3 is made up of 12 amino acids. V lost 6 bases to trimming and J lost 7 bases; unmatched junction nucleotides: 6. Here the CDR3 DNA reads TGTGCCAGCAGGACTAGCCCAGAAGAGCAGTACTTC. This translates into CASRTSPEEQYF.